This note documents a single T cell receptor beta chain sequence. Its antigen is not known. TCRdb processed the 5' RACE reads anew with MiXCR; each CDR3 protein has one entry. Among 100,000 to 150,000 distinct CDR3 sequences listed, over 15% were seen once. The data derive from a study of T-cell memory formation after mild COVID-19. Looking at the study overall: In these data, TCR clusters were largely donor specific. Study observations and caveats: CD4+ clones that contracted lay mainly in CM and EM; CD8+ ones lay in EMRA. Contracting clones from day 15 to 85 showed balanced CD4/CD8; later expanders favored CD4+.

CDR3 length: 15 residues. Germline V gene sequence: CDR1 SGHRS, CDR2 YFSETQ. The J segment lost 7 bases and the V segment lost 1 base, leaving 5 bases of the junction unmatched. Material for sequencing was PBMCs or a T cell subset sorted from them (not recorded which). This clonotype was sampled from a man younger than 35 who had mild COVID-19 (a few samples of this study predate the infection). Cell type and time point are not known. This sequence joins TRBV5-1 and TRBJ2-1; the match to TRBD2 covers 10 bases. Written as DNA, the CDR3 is TGCGCCAGCAGCTTGCTACTAGCGGGGAATAATGAGCAGTTCTTC. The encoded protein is CASSLLLAGNNEQFF.